This T cell receptor beta chain was sequenced in a study of blood T cell repertoires in COVID-19. The wider study: In each case, the material was cDNA or gDNA derived from T cells, B-cell-depleted T cells, or PBMCs.

Sequencing was performed with immunoSEQ multiplex PCR; in TCRdb, only in-frame clones are kept and a portion is missing. The data hold about 71,000 clones, with over 80% observed a single time. CDR3 length: 16 residues. V lost 7 bases and J lost 3, with 21 bases in between. Germline-derived CDR1 and CDR2 are MDHEN and SYDVKM. The receptor was isolated from a woman older than 75 with acute or convalescent COVID-19. Input material: peripheral blood. The V call is TRBV28, the J call TRBJ1-2; TRBD1 is a possible D gene (5 bases). CDR3 region: CASKFMTAGKDYGYTF. CDR3 nucleotides: TGTGCCAGCAAGTTTATGACGGCAGGGAAGGACTATGGCTACACCTTC.